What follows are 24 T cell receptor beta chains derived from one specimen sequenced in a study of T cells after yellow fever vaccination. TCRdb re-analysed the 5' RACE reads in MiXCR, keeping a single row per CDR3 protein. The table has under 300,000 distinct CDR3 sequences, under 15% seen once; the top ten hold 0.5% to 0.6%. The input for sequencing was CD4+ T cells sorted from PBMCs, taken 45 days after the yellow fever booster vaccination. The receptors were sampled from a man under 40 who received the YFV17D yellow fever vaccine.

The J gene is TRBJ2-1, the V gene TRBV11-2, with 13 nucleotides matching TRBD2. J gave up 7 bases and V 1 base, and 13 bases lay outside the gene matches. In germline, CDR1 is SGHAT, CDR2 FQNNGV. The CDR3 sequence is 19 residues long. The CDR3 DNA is TGTGCCAGCAGCTTAGTCCCCACAACTAGCGGGAGGGCCTGGAATGAGCAGTTCTTC. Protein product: CASSLVPTTSGRAWNEQFF.

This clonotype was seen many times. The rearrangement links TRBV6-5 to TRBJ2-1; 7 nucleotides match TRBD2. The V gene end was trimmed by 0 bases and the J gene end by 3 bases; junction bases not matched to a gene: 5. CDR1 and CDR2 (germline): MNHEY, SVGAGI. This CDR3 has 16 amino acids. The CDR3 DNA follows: TGTGCCAGCAGTTACTCGAGGACTAGTGGCTACAATGAGCAGTTCTTC. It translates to CASSYSRTSGYNEQFF.

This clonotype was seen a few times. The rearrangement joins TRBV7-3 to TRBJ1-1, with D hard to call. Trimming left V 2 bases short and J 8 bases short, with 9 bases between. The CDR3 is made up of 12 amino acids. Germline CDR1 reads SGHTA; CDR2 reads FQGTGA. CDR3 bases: TGTGCCAGCAGCTTACCGGGTACCGAAGCTTTCTTT. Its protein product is CASSLPGTEAFF.

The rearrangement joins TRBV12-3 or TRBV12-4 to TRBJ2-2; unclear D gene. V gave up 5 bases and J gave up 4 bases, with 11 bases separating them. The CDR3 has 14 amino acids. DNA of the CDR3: TGTGCCAGCAGTCCTTGGCCGGGCACCGGGGAGCTGTTTTTT. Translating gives CASSPWPGTGELFF.

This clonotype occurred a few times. The CDR3 coding sequence is TGTGCCAGCAGTTGGTCTCTTCAGGGCACAGATACGCAGTATTTT. Its protein product is CASSWSLQGTDTQYF. The J gene is TRBJ2-3, the V gene TRBV27, with no clear D. Looked up from germline, CDR1 is MNHEY and CDR2 is SMNVEV (reference sequence). This CDR3 spans 15 amino acids. Between the trimmed V and J ends, which lost 4 bases and 1 base, there was a span of 12 bases.

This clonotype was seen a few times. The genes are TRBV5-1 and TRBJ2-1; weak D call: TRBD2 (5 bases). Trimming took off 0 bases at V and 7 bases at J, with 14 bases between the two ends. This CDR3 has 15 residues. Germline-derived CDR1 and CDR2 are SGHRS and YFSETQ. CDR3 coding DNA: TGCGCCAGCAGCTTGGACCAGCCCGGGATAAATGAGCAGTTCTTC. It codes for CASSLDQPGINEQFF. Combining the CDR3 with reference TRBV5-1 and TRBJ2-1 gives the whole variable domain KAGVTQTPRYLIKTRGQQVTLSCSPISGHRSVSWYQQTPGQGLQFLFEYFSETQRNKGNFPGRFSGRQFSNSRSEMNVSTLELGDSALYLCASSLDQPGINEQFFGPGTRLTVL.

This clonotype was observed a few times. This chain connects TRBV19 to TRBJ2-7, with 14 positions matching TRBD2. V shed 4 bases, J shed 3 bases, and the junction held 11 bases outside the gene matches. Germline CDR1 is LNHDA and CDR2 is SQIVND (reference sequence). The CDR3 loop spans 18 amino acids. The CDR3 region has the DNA TGTGCCAGTAGTAAAGGGGGACTAGCGGGAGTCATGGTCTACGAGCAGTACTTC. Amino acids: CASSKGGLAGVMVYEQYF.

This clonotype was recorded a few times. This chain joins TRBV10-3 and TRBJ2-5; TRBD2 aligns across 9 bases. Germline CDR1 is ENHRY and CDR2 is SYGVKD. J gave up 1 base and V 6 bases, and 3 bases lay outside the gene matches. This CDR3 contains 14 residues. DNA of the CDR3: TGTGCCATCAGAATGGGACTAGCCCAAGAGACCCAGTACTTC. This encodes CAIRMGLAQETQYF.

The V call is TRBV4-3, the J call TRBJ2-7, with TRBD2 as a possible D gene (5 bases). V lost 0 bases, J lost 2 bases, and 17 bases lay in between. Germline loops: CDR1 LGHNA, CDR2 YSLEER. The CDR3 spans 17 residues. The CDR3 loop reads CASSQEWVATLPYEQYF. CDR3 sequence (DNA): TGCGCCAGCAGCCAAGAATGGGTAGCGACATTACCCTACGAGCAGTACTTC.

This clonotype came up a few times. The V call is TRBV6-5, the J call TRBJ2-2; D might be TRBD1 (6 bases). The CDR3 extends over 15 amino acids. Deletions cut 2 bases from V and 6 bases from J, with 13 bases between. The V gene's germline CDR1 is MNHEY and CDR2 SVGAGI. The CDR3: CASSYQGKVAGELFF. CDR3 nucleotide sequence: TGTGCCAGCAGTTACCAGGGGAAGGTCGCCGGGGAGCTGTTTTTT.

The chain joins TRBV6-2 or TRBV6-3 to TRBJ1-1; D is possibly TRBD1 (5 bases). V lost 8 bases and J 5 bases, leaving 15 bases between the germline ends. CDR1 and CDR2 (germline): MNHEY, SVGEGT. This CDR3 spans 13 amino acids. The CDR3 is CASRDGGDTEAFF. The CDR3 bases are TGTGCCAGCCGGGACGGCGGGGATACTGAAGCTTTCTTT.

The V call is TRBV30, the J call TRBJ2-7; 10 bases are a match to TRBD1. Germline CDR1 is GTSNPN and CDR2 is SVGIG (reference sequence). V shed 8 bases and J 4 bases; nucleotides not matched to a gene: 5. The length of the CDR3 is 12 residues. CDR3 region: CAGDRGLYEQYF. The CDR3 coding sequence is TGTGCCGGTGACAGGGGGCTTTACGAGCAGTACTTC.

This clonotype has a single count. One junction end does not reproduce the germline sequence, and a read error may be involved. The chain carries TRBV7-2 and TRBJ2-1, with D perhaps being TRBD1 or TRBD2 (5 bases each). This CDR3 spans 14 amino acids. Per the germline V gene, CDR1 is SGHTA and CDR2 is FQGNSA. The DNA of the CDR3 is TGTGACAGCAGCACGAATAGGGTCTGGGGGGAGCAGTTCTTC. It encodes CDSSTNRVWGEQFF.

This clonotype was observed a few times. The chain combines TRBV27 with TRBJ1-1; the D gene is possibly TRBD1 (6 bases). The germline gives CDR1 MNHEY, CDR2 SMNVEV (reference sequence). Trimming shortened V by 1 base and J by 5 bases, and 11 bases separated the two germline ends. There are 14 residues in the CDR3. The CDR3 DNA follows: TGTGCCAGCAGTTTATTCAGGGGTGGAACTGAAGCTTTCTTT. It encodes CASSLFRGGTEAFF.

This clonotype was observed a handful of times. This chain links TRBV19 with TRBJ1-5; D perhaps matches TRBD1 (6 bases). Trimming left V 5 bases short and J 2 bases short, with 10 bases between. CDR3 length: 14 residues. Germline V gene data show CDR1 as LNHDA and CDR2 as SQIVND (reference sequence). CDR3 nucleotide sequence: TGTGCCAGTAGTTGGACAGACGGCAATCAGCCCCAGCATTTT. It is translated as CASSWTDGNQPQHF.

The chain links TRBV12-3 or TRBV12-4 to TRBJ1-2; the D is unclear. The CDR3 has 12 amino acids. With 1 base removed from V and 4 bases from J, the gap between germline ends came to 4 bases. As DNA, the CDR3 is TGTGCCAGCAGTTTAGAGGCCTATGGCTACACCTTC. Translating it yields CASSLEAYGYTF.

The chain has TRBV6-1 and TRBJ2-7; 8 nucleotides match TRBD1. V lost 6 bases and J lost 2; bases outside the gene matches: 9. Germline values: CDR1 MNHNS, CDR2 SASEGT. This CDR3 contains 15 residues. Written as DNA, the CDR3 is TGTGCCAGCAGATTTCGAGACAGGGGCCCCTACGAGCAGTACTTC. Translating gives CASRFRDRGPYEQYF.

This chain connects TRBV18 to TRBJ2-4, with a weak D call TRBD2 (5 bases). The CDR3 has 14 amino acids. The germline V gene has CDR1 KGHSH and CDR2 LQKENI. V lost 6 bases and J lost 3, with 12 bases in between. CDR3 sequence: CASSWIGGKNIQYF. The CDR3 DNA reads TGTGCCAGCTCCTGGATCGGAGGCAAAAACATTCAGTACTTC.

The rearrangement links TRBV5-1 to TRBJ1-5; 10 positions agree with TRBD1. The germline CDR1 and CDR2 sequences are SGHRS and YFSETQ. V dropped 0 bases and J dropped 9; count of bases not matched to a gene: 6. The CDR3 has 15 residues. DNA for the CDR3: TGCGCCAGCAGCTTGGCGGGACAGGGGCGGGGGCCCCAGCATTTT. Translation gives CASSLAGQGRGPQHF.

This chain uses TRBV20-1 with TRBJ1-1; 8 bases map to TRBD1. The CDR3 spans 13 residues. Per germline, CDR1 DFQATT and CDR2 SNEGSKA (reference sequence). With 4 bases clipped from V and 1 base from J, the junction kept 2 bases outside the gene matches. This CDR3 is CSAIGTGNTEAFF. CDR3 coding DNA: TGCAGTGCTATAGGGACAGGGAACACTGAAGCTTTCTTT.

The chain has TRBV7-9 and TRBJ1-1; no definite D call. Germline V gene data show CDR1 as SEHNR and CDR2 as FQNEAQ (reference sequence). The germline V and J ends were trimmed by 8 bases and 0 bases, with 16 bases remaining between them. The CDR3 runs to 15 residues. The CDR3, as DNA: TGTGCCAGCTCTAAGGCAGCGAGTCTGAACACTGAAGCTTTCTTT. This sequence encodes CASSKAASLNTEAFF. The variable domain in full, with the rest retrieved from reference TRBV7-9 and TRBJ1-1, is DTGVSQNPRHKITKRGQNVTFRCDPISEHNRLYWYRQTLGQGPEFLTYFQNEAQLEKSRLLSDRFSAERPKGSFSTLEIQRTEQGDSAMYLCASSKAASLNTEAFFGQGTRLTVV.

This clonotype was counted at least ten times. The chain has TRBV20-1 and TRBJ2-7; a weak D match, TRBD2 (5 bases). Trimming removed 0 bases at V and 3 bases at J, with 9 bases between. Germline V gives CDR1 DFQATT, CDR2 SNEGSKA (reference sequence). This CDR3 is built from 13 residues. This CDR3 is CSARDPSSYEQYF. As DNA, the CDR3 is TGCAGTGCTAGAGACCCTAGCAGCTACGAGCAGTACTTC.

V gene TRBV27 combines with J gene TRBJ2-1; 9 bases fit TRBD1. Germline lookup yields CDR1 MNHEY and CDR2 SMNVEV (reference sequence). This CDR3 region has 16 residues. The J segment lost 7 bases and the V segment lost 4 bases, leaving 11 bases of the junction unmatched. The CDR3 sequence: CASSSYSRDRANEQFF. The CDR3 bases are TGTGCCAGCAGTTCATATTCCCGGGACAGGGCAAATGAGCAGTTCTTC.

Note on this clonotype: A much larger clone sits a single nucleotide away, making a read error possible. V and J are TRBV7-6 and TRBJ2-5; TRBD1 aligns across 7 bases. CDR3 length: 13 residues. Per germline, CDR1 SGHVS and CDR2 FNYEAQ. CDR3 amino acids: CDSSLTGLQTQYF. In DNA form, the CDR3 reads TGTGACAGCAGCTTGACAGGGCTTCAGACCCAGTACTTC.